This TCR beta chain was observed in a study of early T cells in non-severe SARS-CoV-2 infection. The TCR library protocol was used to attach unique molecular identifiers. These identifiers were attached to individual cDNA molecules. TCRdb processed the 5' RACE reads anew with MiXCR; each CDR3 protein has one entry. This table has 45,000 to 60,000 distinct CDR3 sequences, 10% appearing once. The CDR3 has 14 residues. The germline V and J ends were trimmed by 1 base and 3 bases, with 12 bases remaining between them. CDR1 is DFQATT and CDR2 is SNEGSKA in the germline V gene (reference sequence). The clonotype originates from an adult who was a healthcare worker with PCR-confirmed SARS-CoV-2 infection or an uninfected control (not recorded which). What was sequenced was whole blood. The chain is built from TRBV20-1 and TRBJ2-5; D possibly matches TRBD1 or TRBD2 (5 bases each). The CDR3 spells CSARVLQGEETQYF. The CDR3, as DNA: TGCAGTGCTAGAGTTCTCCAGGGAGAAGAGACCCAGTACTTC.